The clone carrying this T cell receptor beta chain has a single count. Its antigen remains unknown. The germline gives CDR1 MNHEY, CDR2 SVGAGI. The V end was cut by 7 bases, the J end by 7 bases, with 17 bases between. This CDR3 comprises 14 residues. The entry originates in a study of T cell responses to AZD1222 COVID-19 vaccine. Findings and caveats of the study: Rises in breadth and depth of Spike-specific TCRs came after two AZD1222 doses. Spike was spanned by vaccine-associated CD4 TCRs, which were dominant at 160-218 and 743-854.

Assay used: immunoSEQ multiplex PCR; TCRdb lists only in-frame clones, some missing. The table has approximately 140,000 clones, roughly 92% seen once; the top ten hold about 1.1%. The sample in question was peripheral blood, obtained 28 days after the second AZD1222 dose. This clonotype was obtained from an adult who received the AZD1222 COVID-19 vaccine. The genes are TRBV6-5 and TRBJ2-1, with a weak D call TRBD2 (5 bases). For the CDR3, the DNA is TGTGCCAGCACCTCAACTAGTGTTTCAAATGAGCAGTTCTTC. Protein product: CASTSTSVSNEQFF.